This T cell receptor (beta chain) was captured in a study of a mutant IDH1 vaccine in newly diagnosed glioma. Overall study: The initiation of vaccination occurred 4-6 weeks after radiotherapy alone, or with temozolomide cycles. Therapy received beforehand was radiotherapy, temozolomide, or both, with most patients given both.

Data came from immunoSEQ multiplex PCR; TCRdb stores just in-frame clones and leaves some out. This sample carries 110,000 or so clones, 90% of them seen once, and the ten largest clones take 0.5% to 0.65%. As for time point: week 11, during vaccination. With topical imiquimod, each dose of the vaccine consisted of 300 ug of mutant IDH1 20-mer peptide. In the case of this clone: Its antigen is not identified.

This TCR was sampled from a woman in her forties or fifties with glioma. The sequencing here drew on PBMCs, taken from a glioma patient whose treatment included an IDH1 peptide vaccine.

CDR3 protein: CASSQDREGGETQYF. The DNA for the CDR3 is TGCGCCAGCAGCCAAGATCGCGAGGGAGGGGAGACCCAGTACTTC. J is TRBJ2-5 and V is TRBV4-1; 7 bases map to TRBD2. Looked up from germline, CDR1 is MGHRA and CDR2 is YSYEKL. J lost 5 bases, V lost 0 bases, and 6 bases had no gene match. The CDR3 is 15 residues long.